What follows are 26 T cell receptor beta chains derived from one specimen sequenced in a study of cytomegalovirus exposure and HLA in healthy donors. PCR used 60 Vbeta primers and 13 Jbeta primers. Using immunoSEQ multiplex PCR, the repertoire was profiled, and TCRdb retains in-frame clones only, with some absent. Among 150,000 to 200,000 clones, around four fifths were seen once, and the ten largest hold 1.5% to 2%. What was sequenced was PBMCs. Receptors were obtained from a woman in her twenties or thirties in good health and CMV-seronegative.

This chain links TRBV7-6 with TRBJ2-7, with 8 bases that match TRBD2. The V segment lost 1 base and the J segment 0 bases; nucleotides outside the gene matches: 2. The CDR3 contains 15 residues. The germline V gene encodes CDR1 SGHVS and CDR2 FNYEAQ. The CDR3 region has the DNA TGTGCCAGCAGCTTAGGACGGGGGGGCTCCTACGAGCAGTACTTC. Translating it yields CASSLGRGGSYEQYF.

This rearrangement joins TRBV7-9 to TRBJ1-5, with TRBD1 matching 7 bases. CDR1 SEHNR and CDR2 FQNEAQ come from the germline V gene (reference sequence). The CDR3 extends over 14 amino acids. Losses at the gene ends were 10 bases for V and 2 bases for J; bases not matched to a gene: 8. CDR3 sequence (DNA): TGTGCCACCACGGGGACAGTGGGCAATCAGCCCCAGCATTTT. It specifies CATTGTVGNQPQHF.

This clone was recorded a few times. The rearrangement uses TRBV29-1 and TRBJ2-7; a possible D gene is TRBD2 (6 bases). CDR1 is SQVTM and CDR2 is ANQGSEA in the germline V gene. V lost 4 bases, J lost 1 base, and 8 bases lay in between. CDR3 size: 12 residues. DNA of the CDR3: TGCAGCGTTGTTCGGGAGTCCTACGAGCAGTACTTC. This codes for CSVVRESYEQYF.

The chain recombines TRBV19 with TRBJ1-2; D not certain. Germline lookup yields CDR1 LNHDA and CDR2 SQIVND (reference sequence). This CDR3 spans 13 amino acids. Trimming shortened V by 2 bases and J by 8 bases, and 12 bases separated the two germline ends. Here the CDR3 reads CASSIKTSSGYTF. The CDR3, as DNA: TGTGCCAGTAGTATAAAGACATCGAGCGGCTACACCTTC.

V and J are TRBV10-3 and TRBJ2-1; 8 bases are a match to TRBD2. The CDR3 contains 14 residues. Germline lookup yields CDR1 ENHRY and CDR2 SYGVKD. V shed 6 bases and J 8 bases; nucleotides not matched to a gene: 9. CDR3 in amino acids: CAIRRGGAIHEQFF. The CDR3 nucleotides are TGTGCCATCAGACGGGGGGGCGCGATTCATGAGCAGTTCTTC.

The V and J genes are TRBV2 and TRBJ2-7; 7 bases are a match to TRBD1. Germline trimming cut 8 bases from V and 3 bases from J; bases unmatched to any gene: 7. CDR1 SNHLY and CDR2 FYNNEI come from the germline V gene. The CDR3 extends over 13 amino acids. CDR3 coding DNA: TGTGCCAGCGGTTGGGACAGCTACTACGAGCAGTACTTC. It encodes CASGWDSYYEQYF.

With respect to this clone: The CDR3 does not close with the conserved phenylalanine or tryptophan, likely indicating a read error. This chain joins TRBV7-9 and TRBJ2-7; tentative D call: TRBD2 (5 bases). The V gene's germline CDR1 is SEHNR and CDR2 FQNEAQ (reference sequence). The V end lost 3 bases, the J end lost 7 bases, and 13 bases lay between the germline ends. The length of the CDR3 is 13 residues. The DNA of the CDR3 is TGTGCCAGCAGCTTTATTGAGGGCTTAGAGCAGTACCTC. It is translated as CASSFIEGLEQYL.

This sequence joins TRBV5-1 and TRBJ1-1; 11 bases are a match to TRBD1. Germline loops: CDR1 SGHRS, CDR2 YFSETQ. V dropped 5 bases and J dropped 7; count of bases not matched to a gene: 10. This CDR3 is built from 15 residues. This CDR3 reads CASSKLGQGVGEAFF. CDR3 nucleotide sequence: TGCGCCAGCAGTAAATTGGGACAGGGGGTTGGTGAAGCTTTCTTT.

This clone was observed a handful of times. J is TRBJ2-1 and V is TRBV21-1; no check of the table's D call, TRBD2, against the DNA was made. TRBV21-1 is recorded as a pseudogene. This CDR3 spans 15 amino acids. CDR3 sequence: CASSRAGGGYNEQFF. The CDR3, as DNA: TGTGCCAGCAGCCGCGCTGGGGGGGGGTACAATGAGCAGTTCTTC.

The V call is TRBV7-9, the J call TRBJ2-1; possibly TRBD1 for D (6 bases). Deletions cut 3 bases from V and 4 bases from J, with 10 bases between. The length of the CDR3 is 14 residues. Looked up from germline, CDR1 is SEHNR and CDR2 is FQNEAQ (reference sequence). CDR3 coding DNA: TGTGCCAGCAGCTTGGACAGTAGGTACAATGAGCAGTTCTTC. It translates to CASSLDSRYNEQFF.

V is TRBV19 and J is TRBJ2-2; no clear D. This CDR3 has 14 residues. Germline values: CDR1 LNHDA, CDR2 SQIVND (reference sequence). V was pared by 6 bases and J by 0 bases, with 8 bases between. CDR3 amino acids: CASSELPNTGELFF. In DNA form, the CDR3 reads TGTGCCAGTAGCGAGCTCCCGAACACCGGGGAGCTGTTTTTT.

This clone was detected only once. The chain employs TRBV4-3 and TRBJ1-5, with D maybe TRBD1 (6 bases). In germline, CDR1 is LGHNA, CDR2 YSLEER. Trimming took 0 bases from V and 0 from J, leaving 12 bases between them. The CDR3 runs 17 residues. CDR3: CASSQDRTDLSNQPQHF. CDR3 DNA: TGCGCCAGCAGCCAAGACCGGACAGACCTTAGCAATCAGCCCCAGCATTTT.

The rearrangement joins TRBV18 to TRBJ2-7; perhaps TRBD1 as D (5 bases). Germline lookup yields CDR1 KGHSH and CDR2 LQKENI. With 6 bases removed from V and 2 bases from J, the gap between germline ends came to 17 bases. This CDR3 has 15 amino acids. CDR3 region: CASSPRQHLTYEQYF. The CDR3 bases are TGTGCCAGCTCCCCCCGACAGCATCTTACCTACGAGCAGTACTTC.

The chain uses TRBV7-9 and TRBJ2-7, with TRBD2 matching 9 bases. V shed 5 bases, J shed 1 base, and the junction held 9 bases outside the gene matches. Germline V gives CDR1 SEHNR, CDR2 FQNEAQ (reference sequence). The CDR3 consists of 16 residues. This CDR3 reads CASSPLRSGGSYEQYF. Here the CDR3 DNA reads TGTGCCAGCAGCCCGTTACGTAGCGGGGGTTCCTACGAGCAGTACTTC. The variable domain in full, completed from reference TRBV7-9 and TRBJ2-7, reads DTGVSQNPRHKITKRGQNVTFRCDPISEHNRLYWYRQTLGQGPEFLTYFQNEAQLEKSRLLSDRFSAERPKGSFSTLEIQRTEQGDSAMYLCASSPLRSGGSYEQYFGPGTRLTVT.

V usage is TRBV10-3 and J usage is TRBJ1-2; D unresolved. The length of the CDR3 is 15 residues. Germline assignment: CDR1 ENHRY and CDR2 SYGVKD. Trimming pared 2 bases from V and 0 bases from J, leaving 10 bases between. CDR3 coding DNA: TGTGCCATCAGTGAGCGCCCGGGGACTAACTATGGCTACACCTTC. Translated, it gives CAISERPGTNYGYTF.

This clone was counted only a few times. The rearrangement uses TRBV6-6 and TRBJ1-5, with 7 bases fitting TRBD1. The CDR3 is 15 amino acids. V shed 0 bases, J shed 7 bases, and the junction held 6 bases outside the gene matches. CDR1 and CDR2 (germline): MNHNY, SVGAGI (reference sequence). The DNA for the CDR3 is TGTGCCAGCAGTTACTCGATCACAGGGGAGCAGCCCCAGCATTTT. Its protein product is CASSYSITGEQPQHF.

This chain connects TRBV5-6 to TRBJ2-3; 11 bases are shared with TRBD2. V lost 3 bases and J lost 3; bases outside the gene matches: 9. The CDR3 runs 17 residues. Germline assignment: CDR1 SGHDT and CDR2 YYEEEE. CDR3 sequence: CASSYPMVAGGTDTQYF. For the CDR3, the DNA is TGTGCCAGCAGCTACCCTATGGTAGCGGGGGGGACAGATACGCAGTATTTT.

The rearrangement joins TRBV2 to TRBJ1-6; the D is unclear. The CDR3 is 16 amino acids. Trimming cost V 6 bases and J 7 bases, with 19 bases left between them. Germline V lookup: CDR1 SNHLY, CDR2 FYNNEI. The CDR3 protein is CASRSVPSGSNSPLHF. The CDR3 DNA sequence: TGTGCCAGCAGATCGGTCCCGTCCGGGTCGAATTCACCCCTCCACTTT.

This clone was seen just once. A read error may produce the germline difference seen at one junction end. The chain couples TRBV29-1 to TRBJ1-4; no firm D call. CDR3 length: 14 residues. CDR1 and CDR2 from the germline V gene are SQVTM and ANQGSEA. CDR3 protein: CSVGSIGVGERLFF. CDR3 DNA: TGCAGCGTTGGAAGTATCGGGGTGGGTGAAAGACTGTTTTTT.

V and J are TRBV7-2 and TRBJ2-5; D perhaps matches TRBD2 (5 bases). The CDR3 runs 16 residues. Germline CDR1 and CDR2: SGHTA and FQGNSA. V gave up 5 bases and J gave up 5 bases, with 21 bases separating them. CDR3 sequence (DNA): TGTGCCAGCAGCCGTACTCCGGGATCTGGAAGGGAGACCCAGTACTTC. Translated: CASSRTPGSGRETQYF.

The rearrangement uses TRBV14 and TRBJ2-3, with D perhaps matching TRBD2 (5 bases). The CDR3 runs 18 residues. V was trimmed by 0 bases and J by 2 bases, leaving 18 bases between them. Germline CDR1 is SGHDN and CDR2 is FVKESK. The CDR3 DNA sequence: TGTGCCAGCAGCCAAGAGGACCCCACTACGGGGAACACAGATACGCAGTATTTT. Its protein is CASSQEDPTTGNTDTQYF.

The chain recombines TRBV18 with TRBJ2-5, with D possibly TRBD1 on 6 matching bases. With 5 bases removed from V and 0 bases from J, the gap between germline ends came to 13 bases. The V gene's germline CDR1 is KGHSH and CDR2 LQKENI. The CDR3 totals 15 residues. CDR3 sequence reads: CASSLQGLYQETQYF. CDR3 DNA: TGTGCCAGCTCATTACAGGGCCTGTACCAAGAGACCCAGTACTTC. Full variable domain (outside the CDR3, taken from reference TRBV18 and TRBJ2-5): NAGVMQNPRHLVRRRGQEARLRCSPMKGHSHVYWYRQLPEEGLKFMVYLQKENIIDESGMPKERFSAEFPKEGPSILRIQQVVRGDSAAYFCASSLQGLYQETQYFGPGTRLLVL.

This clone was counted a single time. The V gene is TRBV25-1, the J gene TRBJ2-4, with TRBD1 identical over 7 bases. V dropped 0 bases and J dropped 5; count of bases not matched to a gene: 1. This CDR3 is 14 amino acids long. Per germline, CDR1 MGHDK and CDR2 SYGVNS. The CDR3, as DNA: TGTGCCAGCAGTGAATACGACAGGGAAAACATTCAGTACTTC. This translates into CASSEYDRENIQYF.

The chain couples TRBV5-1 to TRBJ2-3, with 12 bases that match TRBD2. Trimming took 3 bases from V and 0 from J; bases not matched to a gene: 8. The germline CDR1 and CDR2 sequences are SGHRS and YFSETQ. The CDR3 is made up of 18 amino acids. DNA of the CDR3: TGCGCCAGCAGCTCGGGTCTGCTAGCGGGGGGGAGCACAGATACGCAGTATTTT. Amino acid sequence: CASSSGLLAGGSTDTQYF.

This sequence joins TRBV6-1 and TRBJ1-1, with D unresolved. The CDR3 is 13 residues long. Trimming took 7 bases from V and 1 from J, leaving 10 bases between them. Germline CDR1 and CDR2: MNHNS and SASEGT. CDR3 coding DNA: TGTGCCAGCAAGTACAAGTCGAACACTGAAGCTTTCTTT. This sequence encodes CASKYKSNTEAFF.

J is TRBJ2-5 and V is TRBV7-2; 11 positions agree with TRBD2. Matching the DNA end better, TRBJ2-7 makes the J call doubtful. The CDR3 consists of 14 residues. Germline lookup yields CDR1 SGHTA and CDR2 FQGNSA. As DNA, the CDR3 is TGTGCCAGTAGACTAGCGGGGCTCTCCTACGAGCAGTACTTC. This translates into CASRLAGLSYEQYF.